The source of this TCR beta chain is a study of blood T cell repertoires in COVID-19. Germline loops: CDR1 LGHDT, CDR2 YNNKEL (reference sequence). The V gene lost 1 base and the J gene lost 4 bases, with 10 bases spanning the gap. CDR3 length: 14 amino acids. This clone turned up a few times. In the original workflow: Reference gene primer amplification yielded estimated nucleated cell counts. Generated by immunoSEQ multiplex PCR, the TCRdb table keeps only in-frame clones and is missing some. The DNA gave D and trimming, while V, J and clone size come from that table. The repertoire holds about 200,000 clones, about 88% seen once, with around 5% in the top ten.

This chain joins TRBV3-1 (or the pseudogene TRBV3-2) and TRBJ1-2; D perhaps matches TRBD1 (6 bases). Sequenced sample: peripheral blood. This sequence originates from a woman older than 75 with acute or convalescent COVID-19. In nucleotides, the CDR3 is TGTGCCAGCAGCCAAGCCACAGGGCCCTATGGCTACACCTTC. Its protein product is CASSQATGPYGYTF.